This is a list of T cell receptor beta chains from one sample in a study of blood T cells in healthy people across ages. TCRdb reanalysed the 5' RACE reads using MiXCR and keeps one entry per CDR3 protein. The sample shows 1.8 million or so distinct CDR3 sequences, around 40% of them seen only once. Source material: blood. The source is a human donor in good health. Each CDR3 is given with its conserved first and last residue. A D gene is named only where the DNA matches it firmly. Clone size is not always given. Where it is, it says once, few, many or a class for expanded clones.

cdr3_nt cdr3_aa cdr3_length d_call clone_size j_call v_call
TGTGCCAGCAGCTTAGTGTCGGCAGGTCACCTTCTGGTAGAGCAGTACTTC CASSLVSAGHLLVEQYF 17 - - TRBJ2-7 TRBV7-2
TGTGCCATCAGTGAGGTTACAGTGGGAGGCTACACCTTC CAISEVTVGGYTF 13 - - TRBJ1-2 TRBV10-3
TGCGCCAGCTGGCAGGGGACAGCAATATCCTACAATGAGCAGTTCTTC CASWQGTAISYNEQFF 16 TRBD1 - TRBJ2-1 TRBV5-1
TGTGCCAGCAGCTCCACCGAGGGGTCTGTCACAGATACGCAGTATTTT CASSSTEGSVTDTQYF 16 - - TRBJ2-3 TRBV7-2
TGTGCCAGCAGTTTGGGTGGGGGGCCAATCGAGCAGTACTTC CASSLGGGPIEQYF 14 - - TRBJ2-7 TRBV28
TGTGCCAGCAGCGTGACTGGGGATCCCCATGGCTACACCTTC CASSVTGDPHGYTF 14 - - TRBJ1-2 TRBV11-2
TGCGCCAGCAGTAGGAACGAACAGGGCCTCACCTCCTACAATGAGCAGTTCTTC CASSRNEQGLTSYNEQFF 18 - - TRBJ2-1 TRBV5-1
TGTGCCAGCAGCCTAGTCGACAGGTCCTACGAGCAGTACTTC CASSLVDRSYEQYF 14 - - TRBJ2-7 TRBV28
TGTGCCAGCAGTTTGAGGACAGATGGGAGCACAGATACGCAGTATTTT CASSLRTDGSTDTQYF 16 - few TRBJ2-3 TRBV6-2/TRBV6-3
TGCAGCGTTGTCATTCCCGGGGGACAACCCGAAGCTTTCTTT CSVVIPGGQPEAFF 14 - - TRBJ1-1 TRBV29-1
TGCAGCGTACTCGCGGGGGATAGATCCTACGAGCAGTACTTC CSVLAGDRSYEQYF 14 TRBD2 few TRBJ2-7 TRBV29-1
TGTGCCAGCAGTGAAATAGGACAGGGGGCTGGCTACGAGCAGTACTTC CASSEIGQGAGYEQYF 16 TRBD1 few TRBJ2-7 TRBV6-1
TGCAGTCCAACTAACTCCGGCTCCACTGAAGCTTTCTTT CSPTNSGSTEAFF 13 - few TRBJ1-1 TRBV20-1
TGCGCCAGCTCCCCAGGTGGACTAGCGCACTACAATGAGCAGTTCTTC CASSPGGLAHYNEQFF 16 TRBD2 - TRBJ2-1 TRBV4-3
TGTGCCAGCAGTACACTCGATCAGCCCCAGCATTTT CASSTLDQPQHF 12 - few TRBJ1-5 TRBV12-3/TRBV12-4
TGTGCCAGCAGCTCCCAGAACAAAGAGACCCAGTACTTC CASSSQNKETQYF 13 - few TRBJ2-5 TRBV7-9
TGCAGTGCTGATGACAGGGGAGGTGGCTACACCTTC CSADDRGGGYTF 12 TRBD1 few TRBJ1-2 TRBV20-1
TGTGCCAGCAGAGTTACGGGGGGCTTAAGCTACGAGCAGTACTTC CASRVTGGLSYEQYF 15 - few TRBJ2-7 TRBV6-1
TGTGCCAGCAGCTTGGGGGCGGTTCTAAACTATGGCTACACCTTC CASSLGAVLNYGYTF 15 - - TRBJ1-2 TRBV7-2
TGCAGCGTCCTCGTCGGGACGGGACAACAGCCCCAGCATTTT CSVLVGTGQQPQHF 14 - - TRBJ1-5 TRBV29-1
TGTGCCACCAGAGGGGGGAGTGACAATGAGCAGTTCTTC CATRGGSDNEQFF 13 - - TRBJ2-1 TRBV24-1
TGTGCCAGCAGCTTACCAGGACTTGGTGGCACTGAAGCTTTCTTT CASSLPGLGGTEAFF 15 - - TRBJ1-1 TRBV7-8
TGTGCCAGCATGAGGTTTGCCGGGGAGCTGTTTTTT CASMRFAGELFF 12 - - TRBJ2-2 TRBV7-6
TGCGCCAGCAGCTTGGGTTCGACAGGGGGCTTCGCGGATACGCAGTATTTT CASSLGSTGGFADTQYF 17 TRBD1 - TRBJ2-3 TRBV5-1
TGTGCCAGCAGACACCCCGACAGGGGGGACAACAATGAGCAGTTCTTC CASRHPDRGDNNEQFF 16 TRBD1 - TRBJ2-1 TRBV28
TGTGCCAGCAGCCAAGGGAAATACAATGAGCAGTTCTTC CASSQGKYNEQFF 13 - - TRBJ2-1 TRBV3-1
TGCGCCAGCAGATGGGACTCAGCAGCAGACACAGATACGCAGTATTTT CASRWDSAADTDTQYF 16 - - TRBJ2-3 TRBV5-1
TGTGCCAGCAGGGACGGACAGGGTATCACAGATACGCAGTATTTT CASRDGQGITDTQYF 15 TRBD1 few TRBJ2-3 TRBV6-2/TRBV6-3
TGTGCCAGCAGTCCAATCGACAGGTACGAGCAGTACTTC CASSPIDRYEQYF 13 - few TRBJ2-7 TRBV27
TGTGCCAGTAGGAGACAGGGGGCCAATGAGCAGTTCTTC CASRRQGANEQFF 13 TRBD1 - TRBJ2-1 TRBV19
TGCAGCGTTGGGGGGGTTGGGCCGCTAGAGCAGTACTTC CSVGGVGPLEQYF 13 - - TRBJ2-7 TRBV29-1
TGCGCCAGCAGCCAAGAGGACCTAGCGGGGAGATCATACGAGCAGTACTTC CASSQEDLAGRSYEQYF 17 TRBD2 - TRBJ2-7 TRBV4-1
TGCAGCGTTGGGCTGCGAGTACAAGAGACCCAGTACTTC CSVGLRVQETQYF 13 - few TRBJ2-5 TRBV29-1